These 19 T cell receptor beta chains share one sample of origin, sequenced in a study of blood T cell repertoires in COVID-19. Clones were sequenced by immunoSEQ multiplex PCR, and TCRdb holds only the in-frame ones, with some missing. This table holds under 8,500 clones, 80% to 90% found once. Sequences were obtained from peripheral blood. The receptors come from a man in his sixties or seventies with active COVID-19.

This chain uses TRBV7-6 with TRBJ2-7; 9 bases line up with TRBD1. Germline-derived CDR1 and CDR2 are SGHVS and FNYEAQ. With 1 base clipped from V and 3 bases from J, the junction kept 7 bases outside the gene matches. This CDR3 is 16 amino acids long. CDR3 bases: TGTGCCAGCAGCTTAGGTACAGGGGGCGCGAGCTACGAGCAGTACTTC. Translating gives CASSLGTGGASYEQYF.

This clone appeared once. This rearrangement joins TRBV9 to TRBJ1-2; D perhaps matches TRBD1 (6 bases). The CDR3 runs to 14 residues. The germline V gene encodes CDR1 SGDLS and CDR2 YYNGEE. V was cut by 2 bases and J by 5 bases, with 13 bases left in between. CDR3 amino acids: CASSVGGALYGYTF. CDR3 nucleotides: TGTGCCAGCAGCGTTGGGGGGGCCCTTTATGGCTACACCTTC.

The sample holds one count of this clone. The rearrangement links TRBV7-9 to TRBJ2-5, with 9 nucleotides matching TRBD2. The length of the CDR3 is 17 residues. V was clipped by 7 bases and J by 4 bases; unmatched bases: 16. Germline loops: CDR1 SEHNR, CDR2 FQNEAQ (reference sequence). The CDR3 DNA reads as TGTGCCAGCACCATCCTACCTAGCGGGGTTGTTCTAGAGACCCAGTACTTC. Its protein is CASTILPSGVVLETQYF.

This clone came up once. Distinct nucleotide sequences in the sample also encode this CDR3. J is TRBJ2-1 and V is TRBV11-2; no clear D gene. V lost 1 base, J lost 6 bases, and 10 bases lay in between. Germline V gene lookup returns CDR1 SGHAT and CDR2 FQNNGV. There are 14 residues in the CDR3. CDR3 protein: CASSLAGRVNEQFF. Here the CDR3 DNA reads TGTGCCAGCAGCTTAGCTGGTCGAGTCAATGAGCAGTTCTTC.

This rearrangement joins TRBV2 to TRBJ1-6, with 9 bases aligning to TRBD1. The junction had 5 bases not matched to a gene; V was cut back by 7 bases and J by 7 bases. CDR1 is SNHLY, CDR2 FYNNEI, per germline. The CDR3 has 14 amino acids. The CDR3 loop is CASTRDRANSPLHF. The DNA for the CDR3 is TGTGCCAGCACCCGGGACAGGGCAAATTCACCCCTCCACTTT.

This clone was picked up one time. The V and J genes are TRBV2 and TRBJ1-1; weak D call: TRBD1 (6 bases). The CDR3 contains 14 residues. Germline CDR1 and CDR2: SNHLY and FYNNEI. V was shortened by 6 bases and J by 1 base, with 12 bases between the two germline ends. This CDR3 is CASRGTFTNTEAFF. In DNA form, the CDR3 reads TGTGCCAGCAGGGGGACATTCACGAACACTGAAGCTTTCTTT.

This chain connects TRBV7-8 to TRBJ2-2; 9 bases align to TRBD2. Germline V lookup: CDR1 SGHVS, CDR2 FQNEAQ. After removal of 3 bases from V and 7 bases from J, the junction contained 6 bases not matched to a gene. CDR3 length equals 15 residues. For the CDR3, the DNA is TGTGCCAGCAGCTTTTTAGCGGGGGATTTCGGGGAGCTGTTTTTT. Translation: CASSFLAGDFGELFF.

The rearrangement joins TRBV7-3 to TRBJ1-6; 11 bases are shared with TRBD1. The CDR3 sequence is 18 residues long. Germline CDR1 and CDR2: SGHTA and FQGTGA. The J segment lost 8 bases and the V segment lost 2 bases, leaving 11 bases of the junction unmatched. CDR3 region: CASSLERPGTGGYSPLHF. In DNA form, the CDR3 reads TGTGCCAGCAGCTTAGAACGCCCCGGGACAGGGGGTTATTCACCCCTCCACTTT.

The J gene is TRBJ1-4, the V gene TRBV18, with a tentative D call TRBD1 (6 bases). This CDR3 spans 17 amino acids. Trimming shortened V by 5 bases and J by 0 bases, and 16 bases separated the two germline ends. CDR1 is KGHSH and CDR2 is LQKENI in the germline V gene. The CDR3 DNA reads TGTGCCAGCTCAATGACAGGTAGCTCGGCAACTAATGAAAAACTGTTTTTT. Its protein product is CASSMTGSSATNEKLFF.

The chain employs TRBV7-9 and TRBJ2-4; 9 bases are a match to TRBD1. V shed 1 base and J 8 bases; nucleotides not matched to a gene: 9. The CDR3 loop spans 16 amino acids. Per germline, CDR1 SEHNR and CDR2 FQNEAQ (reference sequence). Here the CDR3 DNA reads TGTGCCAGCAGCTTAGTCCCGACAGGGGGAGGTGACATTCAGTACTTC. It encodes CASSLVPTGGGDIQYF.

The chain uses TRBV30 and TRBJ2-1; the D is unclear. There are 13 residues in the CDR3. Trimming stripped 2 bases from V and 0 bases from J, with 5 bases between. Looked up from germline, CDR1 is GTSNPN and CDR2 is SVGIG (reference sequence). The CDR3 sequence is CAWSRVSYNEQFF. The CDR3 DNA sequence: TGTGCCTGGAGTAGAGTCTCCTACAATGAGCAGTTCTTC.

The chain carries TRBV5-1 and TRBJ2-1, with TRBD1 matching 8 bases. The CDR3 has 16 residues. V was pared by 4 bases and J by 3 bases, with 9 bases of the junction left unmatched. Germline CDR1 and CDR2: SGHRS and YFSETQ. DNA of the CDR3: TGCGCCAGCAGCCCACAAGACAGGGGAAACTACAATGAGCAGTTCTTC. Amino acids: CASSPQDRGNYNEQFF.

CDR3 coding DNA: TGCGCCAGCAGCCAAGAACGCGGAGGAGGGAGCTCCTATAATTCACCCCTCCACTTT. Protein product: CASSQERGGGSSYNSPLHF. The chain uses TRBV4-1 and TRBJ1-6; D unclear. Germline values: CDR1 MGHRA, CDR2 YSYEKL. Trimming left V 0 bases short and J 0 bases short, with 15 bases between. This CDR3 is built from 19 residues.

This chain uses TRBV18 with TRBJ2-5; 9 bases are shared with TRBD2. J gave up 1 base and V 3 bases, and 0 bases lay outside the gene matches. Germline V gene data show CDR1 as KGHSH and CDR2 as LQKENI. The CDR3 covers 14 residues. The CDR3 nucleotides read TGTGCCAGCTCACCGGGACTAGCCCAAGAGACCCAGTACTTC. This translates into CASSPGLAQETQYF.

The chain uses TRBV5-4 and TRBJ2-1, with D perhaps matching TRBD1 (6 bases). Trimming stripped 0 bases from V and 3 bases from J, with 10 bases between. CDR3 length: 15 amino acids. CDR1 is SGHNT and CDR2 is YYREEE in the germline V gene (reference sequence). CDR3: CASSLVQGFYNEQFF. The CDR3 DNA reads TGTGCCAGCAGCTTGGTACAGGGTTTCTACAATGAGCAGTTCTTC. The entire variable domain, with the rest obtained from reference TRBV5-4 and TRBJ2-1, is as follows: ETGVTQSPTHLIKTRGQQVTLRCSSQSGHNTVSWYQQALGQGPQFIFQYYREEENGRGNFPPRFSGLQFPNYSSELNVNALELDDSALYLCASSLVQGFYNEQFFGPGTRLTVL.

This clone was picked up one time. The chain joins TRBV4-3 to TRBJ2-3, with 8 bases aligning to TRBD2. CDR3 length: 16 residues. Looked up from germline, CDR1 is LGHNA and CDR2 is YSLEER. With 1 base clipped from V and 4 bases from J, the junction kept 7 bases outside the gene matches. CDR3 protein: CASSQVGAGAPDTQYF. The CDR3 bases are TGCGCCAGCAGCCAAGTCGGAGCGGGGGCCCCAGATACGCAGTATTTT.

J is TRBJ2-1 and V is TRBV6-1, with 7 bases that match TRBD2. Germline loops: CDR1 MNHNS, CDR2 SASEGT. The CDR3 consists of 15 residues. Trimming removed 1 base from V and 4 bases from J; junction bases left unmatched: 4. This CDR3 reads CASSEVGGGYNEQFF. As DNA, the CDR3 is TGTGCCAGCAGTGAAGTGGGGGGGGGATACAATGAGCAGTTCTTC.

The V and J genes are TRBV5-1 and TRBJ2-7; maybe TRBD1 (6 bases). Germline CDR1 and CDR2: SGHRS and YFSETQ. Trimming took 6 bases from V and 3 from J, leaving 19 bases between them. This CDR3 is built from 15 residues. Written as DNA, the CDR3 is TGCGCCAGCACCCGGGATGGGTACAGGGACTACGAGCAGTACTTC. This codes for CASTRDGYRDYEQYF.

V and J are TRBV4-1 and TRBJ1-3; unclear D gene. CDR3 size: 16 residues. Looked up from germline, CDR1 is MGHRA and CDR2 is YSYEKL. The V end was cut by 4 bases, the J end by 0 bases, with 13 bases between. The CDR3 bases are TGCGCCAGCAGCCCCACCTTGACACCCTCTGGAAACACCATATATTTT. It yields the protein CASSPTLTPSGNTIYF.